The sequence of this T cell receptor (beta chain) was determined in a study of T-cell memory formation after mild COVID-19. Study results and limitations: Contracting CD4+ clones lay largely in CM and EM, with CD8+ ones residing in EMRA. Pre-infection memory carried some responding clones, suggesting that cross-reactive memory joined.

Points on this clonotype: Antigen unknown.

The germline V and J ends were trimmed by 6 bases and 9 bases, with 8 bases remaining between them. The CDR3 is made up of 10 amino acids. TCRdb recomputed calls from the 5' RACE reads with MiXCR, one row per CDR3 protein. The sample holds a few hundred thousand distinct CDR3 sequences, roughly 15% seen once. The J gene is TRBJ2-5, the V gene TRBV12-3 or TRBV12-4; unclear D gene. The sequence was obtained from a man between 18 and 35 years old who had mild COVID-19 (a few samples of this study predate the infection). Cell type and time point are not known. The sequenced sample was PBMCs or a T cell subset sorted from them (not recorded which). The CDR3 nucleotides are TGTGCCAGCAGCCGTCAGGCCCAGTACTTC. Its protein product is CASSRQAQYF.